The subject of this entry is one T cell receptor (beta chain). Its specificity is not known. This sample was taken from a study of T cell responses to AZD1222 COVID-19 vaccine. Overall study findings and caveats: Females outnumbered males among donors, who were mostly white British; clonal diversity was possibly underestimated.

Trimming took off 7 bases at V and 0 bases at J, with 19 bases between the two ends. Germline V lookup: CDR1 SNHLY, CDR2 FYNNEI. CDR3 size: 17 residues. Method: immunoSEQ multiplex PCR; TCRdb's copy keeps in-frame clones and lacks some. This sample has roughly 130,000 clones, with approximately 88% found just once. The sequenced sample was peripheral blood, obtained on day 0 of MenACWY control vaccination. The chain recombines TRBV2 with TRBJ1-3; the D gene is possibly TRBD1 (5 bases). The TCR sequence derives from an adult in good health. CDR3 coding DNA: TGTGCCAGCATGGAAGGGGCGCTCACCCTCTCTGGAAACACCATATATTTT. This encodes CASMEGALTLSGNTIYF.